Listed below are T cell receptor beta chains from one sample, sequenced in a study of cytomegalovirus exposure and HLA in healthy donors. Profiled with immunoSEQ multiplex PCR; TCRdb holds only in-frame clones, not every one. This sample has about 160,000 clones, with roughly four fifths found just once. Sequencing was performed on PBMCs. The receptors derive from a man younger than 35 in good health and CMV-seronegative. Each CDR3 is given with its conserved first and last residue. The D gene is left open where the match is weak. Clone sizes are given selectively: once, few, many, or a class where the clone is expanded.

TRBV6-6	TRBD1	TRBJ1-2	-	TGTGCCAGCAGTTATATGGGACAGAGCTATGGCTACACCTTC	CASSYMGQSYGYTF
TRBV21-1	-	TRBJ2-7	-	TGTGCCAGCAGCAAGGGCAGGGGGCCTCTATACTACGAGCAGTACTTC	CASSKGRGPLYYEQYF
TRBV6-5	-	TRBJ2-7	-	TGTGCCAGCAGTTATCTGTACGAGCAGTACTTC	CASSYLYEQYF
TRBV6-6	-	TRBJ2-1	-	TGTGCCAGCACCCTTCCCTGGCCGAGGTCCGGTGAGCAGTTCTTC	CASTLPWPRSGEQFF
TRBV11-2	-	TRBJ2-1	-	TGTGCCGAGGGAGGTGAGCAGTTCTTC	CAEGGEQFF
TRBV13	-	TRBJ2-2	-	TGTGCCAGCAGCTTAGCGGGAGCCCCACCTGGGGGGGAGCTGTTTTTT	CASSLAGAPPGGELFF
TRBV13	TRBD2	TRBJ2-1	-	TGTGCCAGCAGCGTTCTATTACTAGCGGGAGGAACCTACAATGAGCAGTTCTTC	CASSVLLLAGGTYNEQFF
TRBV4-3	-	TRBJ2-1	few	TGCGCCAGCAGCCAAGACCCGTCCTACAATGAGCAGTTCTTC	CASSQDPSYNEQFF
TRBV4-3	TRBD1	TRBJ1-5	-	TGCGCCAGCAGTCTGGGACAGGGAGTTCAGCCCCAGCATTTT	CASSLGQGVQPQHF
TRBV7-2	-	TRBJ2-5	-	TGTGCCAGCAGCTTAGACGGACAGACCGCGGAGACCCAGTACTTC	CASSLDGQTAETQYF
TRBV14	-	TRBJ2-7	-	TGTGCCAGCAGCCAATGGGCAGGACTGAGCGGCTCCTACGAGCAGTACTTC	CASSQWAGLSGSYEQYF
TRBV6-5	-	TRBJ1-3	-	TGTGCCAGCCAGGGGCCTGGAAACACCATATATTTT	CASQGPGNTIYF
TRBV4-3	-	TRBJ2-2	-	TGCGCCAGCAGCCAAGTTACGGGCACCGGGGAGCTGTTTTTT	CASSQVTGTGELFF
TRBV20-1	-	TRBJ2-5	few	TGCAGTGCAGTGCTAGGGGCCCAGTACTTC	CSAVLGAQYF
TRBV13	TRBD1	TRBJ2-3	once	TGTGCCAGCAGCCCCGGGACAGGGAGGACAGATACGCAGTATTTT	CASSPGTGRTDTQYF
TRBV5-4	TRBD2	TRBJ2-7	-	TGTGCCAGCAGCCGGGAGGGGAGGGGGAGCGAGCAGTACTTC	CASSREGRGSEQYF
TRBV4-3	TRBD2	TRBJ2-7	few	TGCGCCAGCAGCCAGGACAGCGGGAGTTGGAATTCCGAGCAGTACTTC	CASSQDSGSWNSEQYF
TRBV10-1	TRBD2	TRBJ2-2	-	TGCGCCAGCAGCCCGGGACTAGAGGTTGCCGGGGAGCTGTTTTTT	CASSPGLEVAGELFF
TRBV28	TRBD1	TRBJ2-1	-	TGTGCCAGCAGCCCGGGGTGGGGACAGCAATACAATGAGCAGTTCTTC	CASSPGWGQQYNEQFF
TRBV7-2	-	TRBJ1-2	few	TGTGCCAGCAGCTTAGCCATTTTCCCCACCTTC	CASSLAIFPTF
TRBV25-1	TRBD1	TRBJ2-5	once	TGTGCCAGCAGTGAATTGGGACAGGGACTCCAAGAGACCCAGTACTTC	CASSELGQGLQETQYF
TRBV2	-	TRBJ1-4	-	TGTGCCAGCAGTACATTGACACAGGGCTACAATGAAAAACTGTTTTTT	CASSTLTQGYNEKLFF
TRBV30	TRBD1	TRBJ1-4	-	TGTGCCTGGAGTGTAGATCCAGGGGGGATGGGAAAACTGTTTTTT	CAWSVDPGGMGKLFF
TRBV6-5	-	TRBJ1-5	-	TGTGCCAGCAGTCCAGGAACGGGCAATCAGCCCCAGCATTTT	CASSPGTGNQPQHF
TRBV6-5	TRBD2	TRBJ2-7	-	TGTGCCAGCGGGACTAGCGGCTACGAGCAGTACTTC	CASGTSGYEQYF
TRBV21-1	-	TRBJ1-6	-	TGTGCCAGCAGCAAAGGGGACAGGCGCTCCAATTCGACCCTCCACTTT	CASSKGDRRSNSTLHF
TRBV15	-	TRBJ2-1	-	TGTGCCACCAGCGGCGGGAAGGTGGTAAATGAGCAGTTCTTC	CATSGGKVVNEQFF
TRBV7-9	TRBD1	TRBJ1-2	-	TGTGCCAGCAGCTCCGTTAAGGGACAGCCCAACTATGGCTACACCTTC	CASSSVKGQPNYGYTF
TRBV27	TRBD1	TRBJ2-7	-	TGTGCCAGCAGTCCAGCAGGGACAGGGTCCTCCTACGAGCAGTACTTC	CASSPAGTGSSYEQYF
TRBV10-1	-	TRBJ2-7	-	TGCGCCAGCAGTGAGCCGGGAGAACCCTACGAGCAGTACTTC	CASSEPGEPYEQYF
TRBV6-6	-	TRBJ2-7	-	TGTGCCAGCACCTGGACAGTGAAGGGATACGAGCAGTACTTC	CASTWTVKGYEQYF
TRBV6-1	-	TRBJ2-5	-	TGTGCCAGCAGGCGGGACTTCCTTCCTTACTTC	CASRRDFLPYF
TRBV7-2	TRBD2	TRBJ2-2	-	TGTGCCAGCAGCTTAGCCAGCGGGAGTGCCGGGGAGCTGTTTTTT	CASSLASGSAGELFF
TRBV14	-	TRBJ2-2	-	TGTGCCAGCAGCCAAGACCATTCGAACACCGGGGAGCTGTTTTTT	CASSQDHSNTGELFF
TRBV27	-	TRBJ2-1	-	TGTGCCAGCAGTGACGGGATCTACTACAATGAGCAGTTCTTC	CASSDGIYYNEQFF
TRBV27	TRBD2	TRBJ2-7	-	TGTGCCAGCAAGTGGAGGCGGGAGGGCTCCTACGAGCAGTACTTC	CASKWRREGSYEQYF
TRBV21-1	-	TRBJ2-7	-	TGTGCCAGCAGCCCCGGGCCAAGCGGAGCCTCCTACGAGCAGTACTTC	CASSPGPSGASYEQYF
TRBV5-1	-	TRBJ2-5	-	TGCGCCAGCAGCTCCCGAGTGGGGGGAGAGACCCAGTACTTC	CASSSRVGGETQYF
TRBV5-1	TRBD1	TRBJ1-2	-	TGCGCCAGCAGCTTGCCTCAAGGACAGGCCCCACGGGACTATGGCTACACCTTC	CASSLPQGQAPRDYGYTF
TRBV5-4	-	TRBJ2-2	-	TGTGCCAGCACAAAGCCGGACACCGGGGAGCTGTTTTTT	CASTKPDTGELFF
TRBV6-1	TRBD2	TRBJ2-7	-	TGTGCCAGCAGGGGGGGACTAGCGGGCTCCTACGAGCAGTACTTC	CASRGGLAGSYEQYF
TRBV10-2	-	TRBJ2-2	-	TGCGCCAGCAGTGCCGATCCGGTCCCTTTTACGGGGGAGCTGTTTTTT	CASSADPVPFTGELFF
TRBV19	-	TRBJ1-2	few	TGTGCCAGTACAGGGGATCGCTATGGCTACACCTTC	CASTGDRYGYTF
TRBV30	-	TRBJ2-5	-	TGTGCCTGGGGCCAGGGGATAGAGACCCAGTACTTC	CAWGQGIETQYF
TRBV28	-	TRBJ1-5	once	TGTGCCAGCAGGGGCCCCCGAGTTAATCAGCCCCAGCATTTT	CASRGPRVNQPQHF
TRBV27	-	TRBJ2-5	-	TGTGCCAGCAGTTTATGGGCACAAGAGACCCAGTACTTC	CASSLWAQETQYF
TRBV25-1	-	TRBJ1-1	-	TGTGCCAGCAGTGAATCCGCAGGGATCAGGGAAACTGAAGCTTTCTTT	CASSESAGIRETEAFF
TRBV4-3	TRBD2	TRBJ2-5	-	TGCGCCAGCAGCCAAGATGGCCGAGCGGGAGGGGCGGAGACCCAGTACTTC	CASSQDGRAGGAETQYF
TRBV11-3	-	TRBJ2-2	-	TGTGCCAGCAGCTTTACGGGGATAAACACCGGGGAGCTGTTTTTT	CASSFTGINTGELFF
TRBV19	-	TRBJ2-5	-	TGTGCCAGTAGTATAGGAGGGGGTGGGGAGACCCAGTACTTC	CASSIGGGGETQYF
TRBV9	-	TRBJ2-3	-	TGTGCCAGCAGCGTAGGGGGCACGCGCACAGATACGCAGTATTTT	CASSVGGTRTDTQYF
TRBV5-8	TRBD1	TRBJ2-5	-	TGTGCCAGCAGCCCACGGACAGGGGGCTCTCGGGAGACCCAGTACTTC	CASSPRTGGSRETQYF
TRBV10-3	TRBD2	TRBJ2-1	-	TGTGCCATCAGAAACGCCCCTAGCGGGATTGGCAATGAGCAGTTCTTC	CAIRNAPSGIGNEQFF